This T cell receptor beta chain was captured by sequencing in a study of blood T cell repertoires in COVID-19. In the original analysis: Amplification from reference gene primers served as the basis for estimated nucleated cell counts. Libraries were prepared by immunoSEQ multiplex PCR; TCRdb keeps only in-frame clonotypes and omits some of them. Clonal size and the V and J genes are those of that table, whereas D and trimming came from the DNA. The sample lists a few hundred thousand clones, around 86% occurring once. The V gene's germline CDR1 is LGHNA and CDR2 YSLEER. The CDR3 is 14 residues long. V lost 2 bases and J lost 7, with 9 bases in between. This study enrolled people aged about 18 to 95 from about two dozen US geographic areas. Each participant's cohort was designated according to participant-reported clinical history.

The chain is built from TRBV4-3 and TRBJ1-6; a weak D match, TRBD1 (5 bases). The sequence was obtained from a woman in her fifties or sixties who had recovered from COVID-19. Material for sequencing was PBMCs or T cells enriched from blood (not recorded which). CDR3 loop: CASSQLQGNSPLHF. The CDR3, as DNA: TGCGCCAGCAGCCAACTCCAGGGCAATTCACCCCTCCACTTT.